These 32 T cell receptor beta chains came from one sample sequenced in a study of long-term antiretroviral therapy in people with HIV. Researchers ran immunoSEQ v3.0 at survey level. Sequencing was performed with immunoSEQ multiplex PCR; in TCRdb, only in-frame clones are kept and a portion is missing. The repertoire has tens of thousands of clones, about 86% of them found once; the top ten carry about 5%. Sequencing was performed on unsorted PBMCs, taken 0.8 years after starting antiretroviral therapy. The source of these receptors is a woman younger than 45 with HIV.

The rearrangement links TRBV7-6 to TRBJ2-7, with TRBD1 matching 7 bases. The V gene end was trimmed by 3 bases and the J gene end by 6 bases; junction bases not matched to a gene: 14. The CDR3 is 16 amino acids. Germline V gene data show CDR1 as SGHVS and CDR2 as FNYEAQ. The CDR3 sequence: CASSLNLAGGISEQYV. The CDR3 region has the DNA TGTGCCAGCAGCTTGAATCTGGCAGGGGGAATTAGCGAGCAGTACGTC.

This clone was observed a single time. The rearrangement uses TRBV6-1 and TRBJ1-6, with D tentatively TRBD1 (6 bases). The CDR3 is made up of 14 amino acids. Trimming shortened V by 7 bases and J by 2 bases, and 9 bases separated the two germline ends. Looked up from germline, CDR1 is MNHNS and CDR2 is SASEGT. The CDR3 here is CASMGAAYNSPLHF. In DNA form, the CDR3 reads TGTGCCAGCATGGGGGCCGCCTATAATTCACCCCTCCACTTT.

The gene calls are TRBV5-6 and TRBJ1-1; no reliable D call. The germline V gene encodes CDR1 SGHDT and CDR2 YYEEEE. This CDR3 is 12 amino acids long. Trimming took off 1 base at V and 3 bases at J, with 4 bases between the two ends. The CDR3 region is CASSLSYTEAFF. CDR3 nucleotide sequence: TGTGCCAGCAGCTTGTCGTACACTGAAGCTTTCTTT.

The rearrangement uses TRBV9 and TRBJ1-2; D gene uncertain. This CDR3 has 12 amino acids. Trimming pared 7 bases from V and 6 bases from J, leaving 13 bases between. Germline CDR1 reads SGDLS; CDR2 reads YYNGEE. CDR3: CASVQGRNGYTF. The CDR3 region has the DNA TGTGCCAGCGTCCAAGGCAGGAATGGCTACACCTTC.

The chain combines TRBV18 with TRBJ2-3; D may be TRBD2 (5 bases). CDR3 length equals 15 residues. Germline CDR1 is KGHSH and CDR2 is LQKENI. V shed 3 bases and J shed 2 bases, with 12 bases lying between them. The CDR3 DNA reads as TGTGCCAGCTCACCCGGGGTTGTTAACACAGATACGCAGTATTTT. Translating gives CASSPGVVNTDTQYF.

J is TRBJ2-7 and V is TRBV18; D gene ambiguous. Germline V gives CDR1 KGHSH, CDR2 LQKENI. The CDR3 consists of 14 residues. With 0 bases removed from V and 1 base from J, the gap between germline ends came to 7 bases. The CDR3 here is CASSPPSRSYEQYF. The CDR3 nucleotides read TGTGCCAGCTCACCACCGAGTCGATCCTACGAGCAGTACTTC.

The count of this clone is one. The chain has TRBV19 and TRBJ2-3; D is possibly TRBD1 (6 bases). This CDR3 contains 13 residues. Trimming pared 5 bases from V and 4 bases from J, leaving 10 bases between. Germline lookup yields CDR1 LNHDA and CDR2 SQIVND (reference sequence). The CDR3 reads CASSFRQADTQYF. In DNA, the CDR3 is TGTGCCAGTAGTTTCCGACAGGCAGATACGCAGTATTTT. The whole variable domain, remainder taken from reference TRBV19 and TRBJ2-3, is DGGITQSPKYLFRKEGQNVTLSCEQNLNHDAMYWYRQDPGQGLRLIYYSQIVNDFQKGDIAEGYSVSREKKESFPLTVTSAQKNPTAFYLCASSFRQADTQYFGPGTRLTVL.

The CDR3 region is CASSLAPDSGANVLTF. In DNA form, the CDR3 reads TGTGCCAGCAGCTTAGCGCCGGACTCTGGGGCCAACGTCCTGACTTTC. The chain couples TRBV7-2 to TRBJ2-6; the D is unclear. The CDR3 loop spans 16 amino acids. Germline CDR1 reads SGHTA; CDR2 reads FQGNSA. With 0 bases removed from V and 0 bases from J, the gap between germline ends came to 6 bases.

This clone was seen only a few times. The gene calls are TRBV7-9 and TRBJ1-2; D is perhaps TRBD1 (6 bases). The CDR3 spans 15 residues. CDR1 is SEHNR, CDR2 FQNEAQ, per germline (reference sequence). The V end lost 5 bases, the J end lost 5 bases, and 18 bases lay between the germline ends. The CDR3 DNA sequence: TGTGCCAGCAGCCTCCGACAGGCCTCTTATTATGGCTACACCTTC. Its translation: CASSLRQASYYGYTF.

This chain connects TRBV14 to TRBJ2-7; unclear D gene. The germline V gene has CDR1 SGHDN and CDR2 FVKESK. This CDR3 region has 13 residues. Between the trimmed V and J ends, which lost 3 bases and 3 bases, there was a span of 9 bases. CDR3 DNA: TGTGCCAGCAGCCACGGAAGTGGCTACGAGCAGTACTTC. Its translation is CASSHGSGYEQYF.

The chain combines TRBV27 with TRBJ2-7; D is possibly TRBD1 (6 bases). The CDR3 is 14 amino acids. V lost 5 bases and J lost 7, with 18 bases in between. Germline CDR1 reads MNHEY; CDR2 reads SMNVEV (reference sequence). CDR3: CASSPQFGGLEQYV. Here the CDR3 DNA reads TGTGCCAGCAGTCCCCAATTTGGGGGCCTGGAGCAGTACGTC.

The chain links TRBV7-7 to TRBJ2-7, with D perhaps being TRBD1 or TRBD2 (6 bases each). Trimming left V 1 base short and J 6 bases short, with 10 bases between. CDR3 size: 13 residues. CDR1 is SSHAT, CDR2 FNYEAQ, per germline (reference sequence). This chain's CDR3 is CASSLEKGGEQYF. CDR3 in DNA: TGTGCCAGCAGCTTAGAAAAGGGGGGCGAGCAGTACTTC.

The rearrangement uses TRBV2 and TRBJ1-6, with D perhaps TRBD1 (5 bases). The CDR3 totals 13 residues. The germline gives CDR1 SNHLY, CDR2 FYNNEI. V lost 7 bases and J 8 bases, leaving 12 bases between the germline ends. The CDR3 coding sequence is TGTGCCAGCACGGCCCTCAGGGATTCACCCCTCCACTTT. Protein: CASTALRDSPLHF. Supplemented by reference TRBV2 and TRBJ1-6, the full variable domain reads EPEVTQTPSHQVTQMGQEVILRCVPISNHLYFYWYRQILGQKVEFLVSFYNNEISEKSEIFDDQFSVERPDGSNFTLKIRSTKLEDSAMYFCASTALRDSPLHFGNGTRLTVT.

This sequence joins TRBV29-1 and TRBJ2-5; D not resolved. Looked up from germline, CDR1 is SQVTM and CDR2 is ANQGSEA. CDR3 size: 10 residues. V was cut by 2 bases and J by 5 bases, with 3 bases left in between. CDR3: CSVETETQYF. The CDR3 DNA is TGCAGCGTTGAAACCGAGACCCAGTACTTC.

The chain links TRBV18 to TRBJ1-6; TRBD1 might be the D (5 bases). Germline values: CDR1 KGHSH, CDR2 LQKENI. V was pared by 3 bases and J by 5 bases, with 14 bases between. The CDR3 is 16 amino acids. The CDR3 nucleotides are TGTGCCAGCTCACCGCCAGGGCAGCGAGATAATTCACCCCTCCACTTT. It yields the protein CASSPPGQRDNSPLHF.

The J gene is TRBJ2-1, the V gene TRBV30, with TRBD1 matching 9 bases. This CDR3 spans 15 amino acids. Germline trimming cut 0 bases from V and 9 bases from J; bases unmatched to any gene: 9. Germline CDR1 and CDR2: GTSNPN and SVGIG (reference sequence). The CDR3 DNA reads as TGTGCCTGGAGTGTCATGCGACAGGGGGTCACTGAGCAGTTCTTC. It translates to CAWSVMRQGVTEQFF.

The chain carries TRBV11-3 and TRBJ2-3; D ambiguous. The germline gives CDR1 SGHNT, CDR2 YENEEA. V lost 1 base and J lost 2, with 13 bases in between. This CDR3 contains 16 residues. The CDR3 reads CASSLGALGPTDTQYF. CDR3 sequence (DNA): TGTGCCAGCAGCTTAGGAGCCCTTGGTCCCACAGATACGCAGTATTTT.

The chain has TRBV5-1 and TRBJ2-1, with TRBD1 as a possible D gene (6 bases). The CDR3 contains 13 residues. V gave up 0 bases and J gave up 5 bases, with 6 bases separating them. Germline CDR1 reads SGHRS; CDR2 reads YFSETQ. The CDR3 DNA sequence: TGCGCCAGCAGCTTGGGGACAGACAATGAGCAGTTCTTC. This sequence encodes CASSLGTDNEQFF.

This sequence joins TRBV5-1 and TRBJ1-2; no clear D gene. CDR1 and CDR2 (germline): SGHRS, YFSETQ. The CDR3 totals 14 residues. The germline V and J ends were trimmed by 2 bases and 3 bases, with 11 bases remaining between them. CDR3 in amino acids: CASSFLRGDYGYTF. CDR3 sequence (DNA): TGCGCCAGCAGCTTCCTCCGGGGTGACTATGGCTACACCTTC.

This clone has just one count. The V gene is TRBV5-4, the J gene TRBJ2-3, with D perhaps matching TRBD2 (6 bases). Germline-derived CDR1 and CDR2 are SGHNT and YYREEE (reference sequence). The CDR3 sequence is 14 residues long. V was shortened by 1 base and J by 6 bases, with 12 bases between the two germline ends. In DNA, the CDR3 is TGTGCCAGCAGCTTGAATGGGGGGTGGGATACGCAGTATTTT. Its translation is CASSLNGGWDTQYF.

The rearrangement links TRBV6-5 to TRBJ2-1; no reliable D call. V dropped 5 bases and J dropped 6 bases, with 11 bases sitting between them. The CDR3 contains 13 residues. Germline V CDR1 and CDR2: MNHEY, SVGAGI. The CDR3 protein is CASSMGATNEQFF. Here the CDR3 DNA reads TGTGCCAGCAGTATGGGCGCTACCAATGAGCAGTTCTTC.

The rearrangement links TRBV12-5 to TRBJ1-1; TRBD1 matches at 7 bases. In germline, CDR1 is LGHNT, CDR2 FRNRAP. This CDR3 region has 14 residues. J gave up 5 bases and V 6 bases, and 9 bases lay outside the gene matches. The CDR3 here is CASGSGQPETEAFF. The CDR3 bases are TGTGCTAGTGGCTCGGGACAGCCGGAGACTGAAGCTTTCTTT.

The chain joins TRBV9 to TRBJ1-1; the D is unclear. The CDR3 has 13 amino acids. Germline V gene sequence: CDR1 SGDLS, CDR2 YYNGEE. V dropped 8 bases and J dropped 0 bases, with 11 bases sitting between them. The CDR3 DNA reads TGTGCCAGTTCCCCGTACATGAACACTGAAGCTTTCTTT. Amino acids: CASSPYMNTEAFF.

The CDR3 sequence: CASRMDRVGNTEAFF. The CDR3 DNA reads as TGTGCCAGTAGGATGGACAGGGTGGGGAACACTGAAGCTTTCTTT. This chain connects TRBV19 to TRBJ1-1; 8 nucleotides agree with TRBD1. The CDR3 length is 15 residues. Looked up from germline, CDR1 is LNHDA and CDR2 is SQIVND (reference sequence). V gave up 6 bases and J gave up 1 base; unmatched junction bases: 7.

The chain's CDR3 is CASSWTGGPYEQYV. DNA of the CDR3: TGTGCCAGCAGTTGGACAGGGGGTCCCTACGAGCAGTACGTC. The chain employs TRBV6-1 and TRBJ2-7; TRBD1 matches at 10 bases. The CDR3 extends over 14 amino acids. The junction had 3 bases not matched to a gene; V was cut back by 5 bases and J by 2 bases. Per the germline V gene, CDR1 is MNHNS and CDR2 is SASEGT.

The chain joins TRBV19 to TRBJ1-1; TRBD1 matches at 7 bases. Germline-derived CDR1 and CDR2 are LNHDA and SQIVND (reference sequence). The CDR3 runs to 17 residues. With V trimmed by 5 bases and J by 1 base, 13 bases remained unmatched. CDR3 loop: CASSSGQTIAENTEAFF. The CDR3 DNA reads as TGTGCCAGTAGTTCGGGACAGACTATTGCTGAGAACACTGAAGCTTTCTTT.

This chain connects TRBV5-1 to TRBJ1-6; D call uncertain. The germline gives CDR1 SGHRS, CDR2 YFSETQ. The length of the CDR3 is 13 residues. The V gene lost 2 bases and the J gene lost 11 bases, with 11 bases spanning the gap. CDR3 in DNA: TGCGCCAGCAGCTTCGATTCGTACGCACCCCTCCACTTT. This codes for CASSFDSYAPLHF.

The V gene is TRBV20-1, the J gene TRBJ2-2; D is undetermined. The CDR3 has 10 amino acids. Trimming took 7 bases from V and 5 from J, leaving 5 bases between them. CDR1 is DFQATT, CDR2 SNEGSKA, per germline (reference sequence). CDR3 in DNA: TGCAGTGGAGGAACCGGGGAGCTGTTTTTT. Residues: CSGGTGELFF.

The chain employs TRBV7-2 and TRBJ2-2, with 9 bases identical to TRBD1. Germline V gives CDR1 SGHTA, CDR2 FQGNSA. This CDR3 has 15 residues. Germline trimming cut 4 bases from V and 7 bases from J; bases unmatched to any gene: 7. CDR3 DNA: TGTGCCAGCAGCTCTTGGGACAGGGTGGGCGGGGAGCTGTTTTTT. This encodes CASSSWDRVGGELFF.

This clone was counted a single time. The chain employs TRBV11-2 and TRBJ1-2, with D perhaps matching TRBD1 (5 bases). V lost 0 bases to trimming and J lost 6 bases, with 11 bases between them. The CDR3 loop spans 14 amino acids. Germline lookup yields CDR1 SGHAT and CDR2 FQNNGV. CDR3 bases: TGTGCCAGCAGCTTAGACAGGGTTCAGAATGGCTACACCTTC. It specifies CASSLDRVQNGYTF.

The chain joins TRBV4-1 to TRBJ2-2; 8 bases map to TRBD2. Trimming at V came to 3 bases and at J to 6 bases, leaving 15 bases not matched to a gene. The CDR3 is 18 residues long. Per the germline V gene, CDR1 is MGHRA and CDR2 is YSYEKL. The CDR3 sequence is CASSHLFLGGGPPGELFF. The CDR3 nucleotides read TGCGCCAGCAGCCATCTCTTTCTCGGGGGGGGCCCCCCCGGGGAGCTGTTTTTT.

The chain combines TRBV4-2 with TRBJ2-3; 10 positions agree with TRBD2. In germline, CDR1 is LGHNA, CDR2 YNFKEQ. The CDR3 covers 16 residues. With 2 bases clipped from V and 0 bases from J, the junction kept 2 bases outside the gene matches. The CDR3 sequence: CASSQTSGASTDTQYF. The CDR3 nucleotides read TGTGCCAGCAGCCAAACTAGCGGGGCGAGCACAGATACGCAGTATTTT.